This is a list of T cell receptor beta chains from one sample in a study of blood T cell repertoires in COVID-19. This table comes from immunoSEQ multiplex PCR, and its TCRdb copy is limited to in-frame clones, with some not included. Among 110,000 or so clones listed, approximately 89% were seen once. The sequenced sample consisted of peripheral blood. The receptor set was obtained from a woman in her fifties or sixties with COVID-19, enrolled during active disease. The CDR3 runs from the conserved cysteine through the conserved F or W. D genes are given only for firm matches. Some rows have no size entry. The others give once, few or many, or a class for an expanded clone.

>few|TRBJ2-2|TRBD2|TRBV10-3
TGTGCCATCAGTCCATCCGGAACTAGCGGGGGGCGGGATGCCACCGGGGAGCTGTTTTTT
CAISPSGTSGGRDATGELFF
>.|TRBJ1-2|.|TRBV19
TGTGCCAGTAGTACGACCTCCCGGGGCACCTTC
CASSTTSRGTF
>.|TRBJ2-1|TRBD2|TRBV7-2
TGTGCCAGCAGTTGGGGGGGGGATAATGAGCAGTTCTTC
CASSWGGDNEQFF
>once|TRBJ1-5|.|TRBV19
TGTGCCAGTAGTGACCCGGCCAGGGGCCAGCCCCAGCATTTT
CASSDPARGQPQHF
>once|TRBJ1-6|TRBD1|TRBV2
TGTGCCAGCAGTGTGGTGTCAGGGGGCAAGAGTAATTCACCCCTCCACTTT
CASSVVSGGKSNSPLHF
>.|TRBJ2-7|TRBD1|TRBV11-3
TGTGCCAGCAGCCTCGGCCAGGGGGTCTCCTACGAGCAGTACTTC
CASSLGQGVSYEQYF
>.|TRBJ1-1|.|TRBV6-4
TGTGCCAGCAGAGGCTCTAGCACTGAAGCTTTCTTT
CASRGSSTEAFF
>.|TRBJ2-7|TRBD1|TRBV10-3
TGTGCCATCAGTGCCCCGGACAGGAGTTCCTACGAGCAGTACTTC
CAISAPDRSSYEQYF
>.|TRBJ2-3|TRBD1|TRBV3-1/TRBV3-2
TGTGCCAGCAGCCCTTGGACAGGGAGCACAGATACGCAGTATTTT
CASSPWTGSTDTQYF
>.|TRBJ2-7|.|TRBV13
TGTGCCAGCAGCTTATTTAGCTCCTACGAGCAGTACTTC
CASSLFSSYEQYF
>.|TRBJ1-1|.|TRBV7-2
TGTGCCAGCAGCTTAGATTCCAGAAACACTGAAGCTTTCTTT
CASSLDSRNTEAFF
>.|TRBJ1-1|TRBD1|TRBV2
TGTGCCAGCAGTGGAGCAGGGGGCGAGGAAAGGACTGAAGCTTTCTTT
CASSGAGGEERTEAFF
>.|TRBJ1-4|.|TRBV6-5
TGTGCCAGCCCGGACAGCGGTAATGAAAAACTGTTTTTT
CASPDSGNEKLFF
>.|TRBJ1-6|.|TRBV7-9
TGTGCCAGCAGCCCCCGGGGGGGGTCGAGTGCGAATTCACCCCTCCACTTT
CASSPRGGSSANSPLHF
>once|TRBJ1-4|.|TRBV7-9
TGTGCCAGCAGCTCCCCGGTCCGTGCAACTAATGAAAAACTGTTTTTT
CASSSPVRATNEKLFF
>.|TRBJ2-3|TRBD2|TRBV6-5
TGTGCCAGCAGAAGACGGGGGGACTCCACAGATACGCAGTATTTT
CASRRRGDSTDTQYF
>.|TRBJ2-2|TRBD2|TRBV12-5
TGTGCTAGTGGTTTGGTACTGCGGGGGGGCCACACCGGGGAGCTGTTTTTT
CASGLVLRGGHTGELFF
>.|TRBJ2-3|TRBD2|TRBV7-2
TGTGCCAGCAGCTTAGGCGGGGGAGTCACAGATACGCAGTATTTT
CASSLGGGVTDTQYF
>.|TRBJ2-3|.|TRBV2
TGTGCCAGCAATATAGCCCGGGACAAAAGCACAGATACGCAGTATTTT
CASNIARDKSTDTQYF
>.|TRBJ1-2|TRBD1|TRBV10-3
TGTGCCATCAGTGAAGACAGGGCTAACTATGGCTACACCTTC
CAISEDRANYGYTF
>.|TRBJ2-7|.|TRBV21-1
TGTGCCAGCAGCAAACATCCCGAAGGCCGTGGCAGGCGCACAGAGCAGTACTTC
CASSKHPEGRGRRTEQYF
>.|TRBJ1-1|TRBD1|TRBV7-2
TGTGCCAGCAGCTTTGTAGTAGGGGGCGAAACTGAAGCTTTCTTT
CASSFVVGGETEAFF
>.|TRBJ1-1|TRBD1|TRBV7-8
TGTGCCAGCAGCGTAGTACAGGGGGAAGTGAGGACTGAAGCTTTCTTT
CASSVVQGEVRTEAFF
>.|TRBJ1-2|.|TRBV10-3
TGTGCCATCATGAGCGACGGGGTTCAAGGCTACACCTTC
CAIMSDGVQGYTF
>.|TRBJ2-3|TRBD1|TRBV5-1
TGCGCCAGCAGCATCGAAGGACAGGGGATCACAGATACGCAGTATTTT
CASSIEGQGITDTQYF
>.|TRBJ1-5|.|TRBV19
TGTGCCAGTAGTTCGGGACAAAGCAATCAGCCCCAGCATTTT
CASSSGQSNQPQHF
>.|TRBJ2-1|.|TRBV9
TGTGCCAGCAGCGTAAACGGCCAGGGAATCAGTGAGCAGTTCTTC
CASSVNGQGISEQFF
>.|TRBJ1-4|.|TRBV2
TGTGCCAGCAGTGTTAGATGGACTAATGAAAAACTGTTTTTT
CASSVRWTNEKLFF
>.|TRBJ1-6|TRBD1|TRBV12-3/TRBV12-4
TGTGCCAGCAGCCCGGGACAGGCCACCCTCCACTTT
CASSPGQATLHF
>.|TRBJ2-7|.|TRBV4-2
TGTGCCAGCAGCCAAGACGAGGGAGGCGGGCTCTACTACGAGCAGTACTTC
CASSQDEGGGLYYEQYF
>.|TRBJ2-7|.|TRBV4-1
TGCGCCAGCAGCCAAGTAGGCAGGTCCTACGAGCAGTACTTC
CASSQVGRSYEQYF
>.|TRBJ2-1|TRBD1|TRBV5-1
TGCGCCAGCAGCTCACGACAGGGATCCTACAATGAGCAGTTCTTC
CASSSRQGSYNEQFF
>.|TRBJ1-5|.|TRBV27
TGTGCCAGCAGTGTTTCACAGGGAGGGAATCAGCCCCAGCATTTT
CASSVSQGGNQPQHF
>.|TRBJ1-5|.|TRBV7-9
TGTGCCAGCAGCTTCGACAGGCACAATCAGCCCCAGCATTTT
CASSFDRHNQPQHF
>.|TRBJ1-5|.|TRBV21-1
TGTGCCAGCAGCAAAGCTGACAGGATCAATCAGCCCCAGCATTTT
CASSKADRINQPQHF
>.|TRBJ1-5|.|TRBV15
TGTGCCACCAGCAGCCATACTGGGGGGGGATTCAATCAGCCCCAGCATTTT
CATSSHTGGGFNQPQHF
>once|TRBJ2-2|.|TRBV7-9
TGTGCCAGCAGCTTAGAACAGCTGTTTACCGGGGAGCTGTTTTTT
CASSLEQLFTGELFF
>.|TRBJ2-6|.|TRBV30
TGTGCCTGGGAGCGTACCTCTGGGGCCAACGTCCTGACTTTC
CAWERTSGANVLTF
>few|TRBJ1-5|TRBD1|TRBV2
TGTGCCAGCACTCTACAGGGGGCGAGCAATCAGCCCCAGCATTTT
CASTLQGASNQPQHF
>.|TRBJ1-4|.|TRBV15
TGTGCCACCAGCAGAGAATGGACAGTTAATGAAAAACTGTTTTTT
CATSREWTVNEKLFF
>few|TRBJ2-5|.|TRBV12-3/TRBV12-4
TGTGCCAGCAGGATTAGCGGACAAGAGACCCAGTACTTC
CASRISGQETQYF
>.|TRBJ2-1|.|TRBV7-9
TGTGCCAGCAGCTTACGGGGATCCAGCTACAATGAGCAGTTCTTC
CASSLRGSSYNEQFF
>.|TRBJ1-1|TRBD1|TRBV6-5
TGTGCCAGCAGGTCGGGGACAGGATACACTGAAGCTTTCTTT
CASRSGTGYTEAFF
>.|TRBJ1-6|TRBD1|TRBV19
TGTGCCAGTAGTCTCCAGACAGGGGGTTTTCGATCACCCCTCCACTTT
CASSLQTGGFRSPLHF
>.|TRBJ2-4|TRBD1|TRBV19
TGTGCCAGTAGGGAATTAGCCGGGACAGGAGACATTCAGTACTTC
CASRELAGTGDIQYF
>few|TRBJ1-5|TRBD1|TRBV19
TGTGCCACTCTGCCCCGGGGACAGGGGGATCAGCCCCAGCATTTT
CATLPRGQGDQPQHF
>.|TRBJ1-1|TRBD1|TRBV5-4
TGTGCCAGCAGTTCGGGACAGGGGAACACTGAAGCTTTCTTT
CASSSGQGNTEAFF